The 22 T cell receptor beta chains presented below share a single source sample, sequenced in a study of T cell responses to AZD1222 COVID-19 vaccine. Clones were read by immunoSEQ multiplex PCR, and TCRdb kept only the in-frame ones, dropping some. This sample carries 90,000 to 120,000 clones, over 90% of them seen once, and the ten largest clones take 4% to 5.5%. The sequencing here drew on peripheral blood, taken on day 0 of AZD1222 vaccination. These TCRs come from an adult in good health.

The chain combines TRBV10-2 with TRBJ2-6; no clear D gene. This CDR3 spans 12 amino acids. Trimming removed 9 bases at V and 0 bases at J, with 3 bases between. CDR1 WSHSY and CDR2 SAAADI come from the germline V gene. CDR3 nucleotides: TGCGCCAGTGGCTCTGGGGCCAACGTCCTGACTTTC. This encodes CASGSGANVLTF.

The rearrangement uses TRBV5-1 and TRBJ1-1; 7 bases agree with TRBD1. Unmatched junction bases numbered 9, after V lost 4 bases and J lost 3 bases. The CDR3 runs to 15 residues. Germline CDR1 reads SGHRS; CDR2 reads YFSETQ. The CDR3 nucleotides are TGCGCCAGCAGCCTGCTGACAGGGCCGTACACTGAAGCTTTCTTT. Protein product: CASSLLTGPYTEAFF. The variable domain in full, with the rest retrieved from reference TRBV5-1 and TRBJ1-1, is KAGVTQTPRYLIKTRGQQVTLSCSPISGHRSVSWYQQTPGQGLQFLFEYFSETQRNKGNFPGRFSGRQFSNSRSEMNVSTLELGDSALYLCASSLLTGPYTEAFFGQGTRLTVV.

The chain uses TRBV7-9 and TRBJ1-1, with D possibly being TRBD1 (5 bases). Germline assignment: CDR1 SEHNR and CDR2 FQNEAQ (reference sequence). This CDR3 region has 13 residues. The ends were cut back, 5 bases at V and 5 bases at J, with 12 bases in the middle. The CDR3 DNA reads as TGTGCCAGCAGCCCCACAGAGGGGACTGAAGCTTTCTTT. Amino acid sequence: CASSPTEGTEAFF.

J is TRBJ2-1 and V is TRBV27, with TRBD2 identical over 8 bases. The CDR3 has 14 amino acids. CDR1 MNHEY and CDR2 SMNVEV come from the germline V gene (reference sequence). Trimming removed 4 bases from V and 3 bases from J; junction bases left unmatched: 2. The CDR3 sequence is CASSSAGGYNEQFF. In nucleotides, the CDR3 is TGTGCCAGCAGTTCGGCGGGAGGCTACAATGAGCAGTTCTTC.

The genes are TRBV6-1 and TRBJ2-7; D is possibly TRBD1 (6 bases). Trimming stripped 0 bases from V and 7 bases from J, with 22 bases between. Germline CDR1 is MNHNS and CDR2 is SASEGT. The CDR3 covers 17 residues. CDR3 sequence reads: CASSEAPDRISLGEQYF. CDR3 coding DNA: TGTGCCAGCAGTGAAGCGCCAGACAGGATCTCCTTGGGGGAGCAGTACTTC.

The V gene is TRBV28, the J gene TRBJ2-3; no clear D. The CDR3 covers 14 residues. Germline V gene sequence: CDR1 MDHEN, CDR2 SYDVKM. Trimming removed 8 bases at V and 2 bases at J, with 14 bases between. CDR3 loop: CASCATKTTDTQYF. The CDR3 nucleotides read TGTGCCAGCTGCGCGACCAAAACCACAGATACGCAGTATTTT.

This clone was detected only a few times. The chain couples TRBV5-1 to TRBJ2-6; no reliable D call. The CDR3 contains 13 residues. Trimming took off 3 bases at V and 11 bases at J, with 12 bases between the two ends. The V gene's germline CDR1 is SGHRS and CDR2 YFSETQ. As DNA, the CDR3 is TGCGCCAGCAGCTCGGCCCCGGACGACGTCCTGACTTTC. It encodes CASSSAPDDVLTF. The variable domain in full, completed from reference TRBV5-1 and TRBJ2-6, reads KAGVTQTPRYLIKTRGQQVTLSCSPISGHRSVSWYQQTPGQGLQFLFEYFSETQRNKGNFPGRFSGRQFSNSRSEMNVSTLELGDSALYLCASSSAPDDVLTFGAGSRLTVL.

The chain carries TRBV21-1 and TRBJ2-1; TRBD2, as called in the table, went unchecked against the DNA. TRBV21-1 constitutes a pseudogene. This CDR3 contains 22 residues. CDR3: CASSKATGLGTSGSTNPNEQFF. The CDR3 DNA reads TGTGCCAGCAGCAAAGCGACAGGATTGGGGACTAGCGGGAGTACCAATCCCAATGAGCAGTTCTTC.

This clone has only one observation. The CDR3 nucleotides read TGCGCCAGCAGCCACCAATGGGAGGACTACGAGCAGTACTTC. It translates to CASSHQWEDYEQYF. The rearrangement joins TRBV4-3 to TRBJ2-7; the D gene is possibly TRBD2 (6 bases). V was clipped by 3 bases and J by 3 bases, with 12 bases between them. Germline CDR1 reads LGHNA; CDR2 reads YSLEER. The CDR3 has 14 amino acids.

This CDR3 is CASSPRQGGGEKLFF. CDR3 coding DNA: TGTGCCAGCTCACCACGACAGGGGGGAGGTGAAAAACTGTTTTTT. This rearrangement joins TRBV18 to TRBJ1-4; 9 nucleotides line up with TRBD1. The CDR3 consists of 15 residues. V lost 1 base, J lost 7 bases, and 4 bases stayed unmatched. CDR1 and CDR2 (germline): KGHSH, LQKENI. Based on the CDR3 plus reference TRBV18 and TRBJ1-4, the full variable domain is NAGVMQNPRHLVRRRGQEARLRCSPMKGHSHVYWYRQLPEEGLKFMVYLQKENIIDESGMPKERFSAEFPKEGPSILRIQQVVRGDSAAYFCASSPRQGGGEKLFFGSGTQLSVL.

This clone was recorded once. This sequence joins TRBV27 and TRBJ2-7; the D gene is possibly TRBD2 (6 bases). The germline V gene has CDR1 MNHEY and CDR2 SMNVEV (reference sequence). V lost 3 bases and J 8 bases, leaving 14 bases between the germline ends. The CDR3 consists of 13 residues. The CDR3 bases are TGTGCCAGCAGTTTGGGGACTGCCTTCCAGCAGTACTTC. Its protein is CASSLGTAFQQYF.

The chain carries TRBV4-2 and TRBJ1-1, with 7 bases lining up with TRBD1. Germline CDR1 and CDR2: LGHNA and YNFKEQ. The V segment lost 5 bases and the J segment 0 bases; nucleotides outside the gene matches: 12. The CDR3 is 17 residues long. In nucleotides, the CDR3 is TGTGCCAGCAGCACCCTCAGGGGACAGATCCTGAACACTGAAGCTTTCTTT. Protein sequence: CASSTLRGQILNTEAFF.

The J gene is TRBJ2-3, the V gene TRBV12-5; 11 bases align to TRBD2. The CDR3 runs to 14 residues. With 6 bases clipped from V and 4 bases from J, the junction kept 3 bases outside the gene matches. Germline V lookup: CDR1 LGHNT, CDR2 FRNRAP. In DNA form, the CDR3 reads TGTGCTAGTGGGGTAGCGGGAGGGCCAGATACGCAGTATTTT. Amino acids: CASGVAGGPDTQYF.

The genes are TRBV7-8 and TRBJ1-3; no definite D call. This CDR3 has 16 amino acids. CDR1 and CDR2 (germline): SGHVS, FQNEAQ. V lost 1 base and J lost 0, with 10 bases in between. The CDR3 is CASSLVTGNSGNTIYF. CDR3 nucleotide sequence: TGTGCCAGCAGCTTAGTTACGGGGAACTCTGGAAACACCATATATTTT.

The chain employs TRBV12-1 and TRBJ2-7; TRBD2, as called in the table, went unchecked against the DNA. TRBV12-1 is assigned pseudogene status. CDR3 length: 16 residues. The CDR3 loop is CASSPPRRAGGYEQYF. CDR3 sequence (DNA): TGTGCCAGCAGCCCACCCCGGAGAGCGGGAGGGTACGAGCAGTACTTC.

This chain uses TRBV14 with TRBJ2-7; 8 nucleotides align to TRBD1. V was pared by 4 bases and J by 2 bases, with 4 bases of the junction left unmatched. Germline-derived CDR1 and CDR2 are SGHDN and FVKESK. There are 14 residues in the CDR3. The CDR3 here is CASSPRTGPYEQYF. The CDR3, as DNA: TGTGCCAGCAGCCCGAGGACAGGGCCCTACGAGCAGTACTTC.

The chain links TRBV6-5 to TRBJ1-4; no clear D gene. The CDR3 has 16 residues. Germline V lookup: CDR1 MNHEY, CDR2 SVGAGI. Deletions cut 4 bases from V and 0 bases from J, with 12 bases between. CDR3 amino acids: CASSFRTGTTNEKLFF. CDR3 coding DNA: TGTGCCAGCAGTTTTAGGACGGGTACAACTAATGAAAAACTGTTTTTT.

The chain employs TRBV10-3 and TRBJ1-1; D perhaps matches TRBD1 (5 bases). The CDR3 length is 13 residues. CDR1 is ENHRY and CDR2 is SYGVKD in the germline V gene. The ends were cut back, 11 bases at V and 2 bases at J, with 15 bases in the middle. CDR3 nucleotides: TGTGCCTCCCAACAGGCTTTAAACACTGAAGCTTTCTTT. Translated, it gives CASQQALNTEAFF.

CDR3 DNA sequence: TGTGCCGGCCGGGACAGGACTGGAAACACCATATATTTT. Protein: CAGRDRTGNTIYF. The rearrangement uses TRBV6-5 and TRBJ1-3, with 8 bases fitting TRBD1. The germline gives CDR1 MNHEY, CDR2 SVGAGI. V trimming: 11 bases; J trimming: 2 bases; junction bases outside the gene matches: 5. The CDR3 length is 13 residues.

This rearrangement joins TRBV9 to TRBJ2-1; no definite D call. Germline V CDR1 and CDR2: SGDLS, YYNGEE. The V end was cut by 4 bases, the J end by 8 bases, with 19 bases between. This CDR3 region has 15 residues. Written as DNA, the CDR3 is TGTGCCAGCAGCCCGACTCAGACCCTTGGAGATGAGCAGTTCTTC. Protein sequence: CASSPTQTLGDEQFF.

This clone was detected only a few times. This chain uses TRBV4-1 with TRBJ2-7; D ambiguous. The CDR3 has 13 amino acids. Germline V gives CDR1 MGHRA, CDR2 YSYEKL. The V end was cut by 2 bases, the J end by 3 bases, with 8 bases between. The CDR3 protein is CASSQQSYYEQYF. CDR3 sequence (DNA): TGCGCCAGCAGCCAACAATCGTACTACGAGCAGTACTTC.

The rearrangement uses TRBV20-1 and TRBJ2-7; 7 bases match TRBD1. The CDR3 has 15 residues. The germline gives CDR1 DFQATT, CDR2 SNEGSKA (reference sequence). J was trimmed by 0 bases and V by 3 bases; bases with no gene match: 8. The CDR3 is CSASSTGAISYEQYF. CDR3 nucleotide sequence: TGCAGTGCTAGTTCAACAGGGGCCATCTCCTACGAGCAGTACTTC.